The 25 T cell receptor beta chains presented below share a single source sample, sequenced in a study of blood T cell repertoires in COVID-19. Libraries were prepared by immunoSEQ multiplex PCR; TCRdb keeps only in-frame clonotypes and omits some of them. Of approximately 130,000 clones listed, about 80% were seen once; the top ten hold 9.7%. The sequencing input was peripheral blood. These receptors came from a man aged 35 to 55 with active or convalescent COVID-19.

This clone was found a few times. The J gene is TRBJ2-5, the V gene TRBV4-1, with 7 bases that match TRBD1. This CDR3 is built from 15 residues. Germline V CDR1 and CDR2: MGHRA, YSYEKL. Germline trimming cut 5 bases from V and 4 bases from J; bases unmatched to any gene: 10. CDR3 residues: CASSGRDSFLETQYF. The CDR3 coding sequence is TGCGCCAGCAGCGGTCGGGACAGCTTCCTAGAGACCCAGTACTTC.

This clone was counted between two and nine times. This chain uses TRBV3-1 (or the pseudogene TRBV3-2) with TRBJ1-4; possibly TRBD1 for D (5 bases). The V and J ends lost 1 base and 7 bases respectively, with 16 bases between them. The CDR3 loop spans 16 amino acids. CDR1 and CDR2 (germline): LGHDT, YNNKEL (reference sequence). DNA of the CDR3: TGTGCCAGCAGCCAAGTGGGAGGGGTCGTAATTGAAAAACTGTTTTTT. Translation gives CASSQVGGVVIEKLFF.

The V call is TRBV3-1 (or the pseudogene TRBV3-2), the J call TRBJ1-6; tentative D call: TRBD1 (5 bases). Germline CDR1 LGHDT, CDR2 YNNKEL (reference sequence). CDR3 length equals 14 residues. V gave up 4 bases and J gave up 10 bases, with 14 bases separating them. CDR3 DNA sequence: TGTGCCAGCAGCCTAACGGGGGTGCAATCACCCCTCCACTTT. Translated, it gives CASSLTGVQSPLHF.

The V and J genes are TRBV5-6 and TRBJ1-5, with 8 positions matching TRBD1. The germline V gene encodes CDR1 SGHDT and CDR2 YYEEEE. The CDR3 length is 14 residues. J was trimmed by 7 bases and V by 4 bases; bases with no gene match: 7. CDR3 in amino acids: CASSRQGREQPQHF. The CDR3 bases are TGTGCCAGCAGCCGACAGGGGAGGGAACAGCCCCAGCATTTT.

This chain connects TRBV27 to TRBJ2-3; TRBD2 matches at 15 bases. Germline trimming cut 10 bases from V and 3 bases from J; bases unmatched to any gene: 5. The CDR3 consists of 15 residues. CDR1 is MNHEY, CDR2 SMNVEV, per germline (reference sequence). The CDR3 is CATSGLAGGTDTQYF. Here the CDR3 DNA reads TGTGCCACCTCCGGACTAGCGGGGGGGACAGATACGCAGTATTTT.

V and J are TRBV7-2 and TRBJ2-5; 7 bases agree with TRBD2. V lost 1 base, J lost 6 bases, and 5 bases stayed unmatched. From germline, CDR1 is SGHTA and CDR2 FQGNSA. This CDR3 is 14 amino acids long. CDR3 in amino acids: CASSLGGGIKTQYF. In nucleotides, the CDR3 is TGTGCCAGCAGCTTAGGCGGGGGTATAAAGACCCAGTACTTC. The full variable domain, completed using reference TRBV7-2 and TRBJ2-5, is GAGVSQSPSNKVTEKGKDVELRCDPISGHTALYWYRQSLGQGLEFLIYFQGNSAPDKSGLPSDRFSAERTGGSVSTLTIQRTQQEDSAVYLCASSLGGGIKTQYFGPGTRLLVL.

This rearrangement joins TRBV7-9 to TRBJ2-3; 9 nucleotides agree with TRBD1. V shed 5 bases and J 5 bases; nucleotides not matched to a gene: 5. Germline values: CDR1 SEHNR, CDR2 FQNEAQ (reference sequence). The CDR3 runs to 14 residues. The CDR3 region has the DNA TGTGCCAGCAGCCTACAGGGGGCAGGAGATACGCAGTATTTT. It encodes CASSLQGAGDTQYF.

The gene calls are TRBV24-1 and TRBJ2-5; 7 nucleotides agree with TRBD1. V dropped 3 bases and J dropped 7; count of bases not matched to a gene: 10. The CDR3 runs to 15 residues. CDR1 is KGHDR and CDR2 is SFDVKD in the germline V gene. As DNA, the CDR3 is TGTGCCACCAGTGATCCCCGACAGGGTGCGGGGACCCAGTACTTC. Its translation: CATSDPRQGAGTQYF.

The V and J genes are TRBV6-5 and TRBJ1-1, with 7 bases matching TRBD1. The J segment lost 0 bases and the V segment lost 9 bases, leaving 4 bases of the junction unmatched. This CDR3 is built from 13 residues. Germline lookup yields CDR1 MNHEY and CDR2 SVGAGI. The CDR3 nucleotides read TGTGCCAGTACGGGACAGCTGAACACTGAAGCTTTCTTT. Residues: CASTGQLNTEAFF.

CDR3 region: CASSLGRGRNTEAFF. The CDR3 nucleotides are TGTGCCAGCAGCTTAGGGCGAGGTCGGAACACTGAAGCTTTCTTT. V gene TRBV7-9 combines with J gene TRBJ1-1; unclear D gene. Germline CDR1 SEHNR, CDR2 FQNEAQ (reference sequence). Trimming took off 1 base at V and 1 base at J, with 10 bases between the two ends. The CDR3 has 15 residues.

The chain is built from TRBV18 and TRBJ2-7; D is uncertain. CDR1 is KGHSH and CDR2 is LQKENI in the germline V gene. CDR3 length: 13 residues. V was clipped by 2 bases and J by 1 base, with 6 bases between them. This CDR3 reads CASSPEVSYEQYF. DNA for the CDR3: TGTGCCAGCTCACCAGAGGTATCCTACGAGCAGTACTTC.

This clone was seen more than once but under ten times. The gene calls are TRBV12-3 or TRBV12-4 and TRBJ2-7; 9 positions match TRBD1. The CDR3 covers 13 residues. V lost 6 bases, J lost 2 bases, and 2 bases stayed unmatched. CDR3 DNA sequence: TGTGCCAGCAGCGGACAGGGGCCCTACGAGCAGTACTTC. Its protein is CASSGQGPYEQYF.

This rearrangement joins TRBV18 to TRBJ2-7; 9 nucleotides agree with TRBD1. CDR1 is KGHSH, CDR2 LQKENI, per germline. This CDR3 has 16 amino acids. V was clipped by 2 bases and J by 1 base; unmatched bases: 6. In nucleotides, the CDR3 is TGTGCCAGCTCACCAATGACAGGGGGTAAATCCTACGAGCAGTACTTC. It is translated as CASSPMTGGKSYEQYF.

The V and J genes are TRBV7-9 and TRBJ2-7; TRBD2 agrees at 9 bases. Germline CDR1 and CDR2: SEHNR and FQNEAQ (reference sequence). The CDR3 is 15 amino acids. The V gene end was trimmed by 5 bases and the J gene end by 4 bases; junction bases not matched to a gene: 9. The CDR3 region is CASSQGRGGVYEQYF. CDR3 DNA sequence: TGTGCCAGCAGCCAAGGGCGGGGGGGCGTTTACGAGCAGTACTTC. The full variable domain, completed using reference TRBV7-9 and TRBJ2-7, is DTGVSQNPRHKITKRGQNVTFRCDPISEHNRLYWYRQTLGQGPEFLTYFQNEAQLEKSRLLSDRFSAERPKGSFSTLEIQRTEQGDSAMYLCASSQGRGGVYEQYFGPGTRLTVT.

V usage is TRBV11-2 and J usage is TRBJ1-1, with D unclear. This CDR3 spans 11 amino acids. Germline V CDR1 and CDR2: SGHAT, FQNNGV. Trimming took 6 bases from V and 4 from J, leaving 6 bases between them. The CDR3 DNA follows: TGTGCCAGCAGGGCGGGCACTGAAGCTTTCTTT. Protein sequence: CASRAGTEAFF.

The CDR3 protein is CASGVGGLREKLFF. CDR3 in DNA: TGTGCCAGCGGCGTAGGCGGGTTGAGGGAAAAACTGTTTTTT. The chain combines TRBV6-5 with TRBJ1-4; no firm D call. The CDR3 runs 14 residues. V shed 8 bases and J shed 8 bases, with 18 bases lying between them. Germline V lookup: CDR1 MNHEY, CDR2 SVGAGI.

This clone showed up just once. This chain connects TRBV5-6 to TRBJ1-5, with D possibly being TRBD1 (6 bases). The CDR3 spans 17 residues. Germline-derived CDR1 and CDR2 are SGHDT and YYEEEE. V was clipped by 3 bases and J by 1 base, with 17 bases between them. In DNA form, the CDR3 reads TGTGCCAGCAGCTGGGGCGGCGGGGGGCTAAGCAATCAGCCCCAGCATTTT. Protein sequence: CASSWGGGGLSNQPQHF. The variable domain in full, completed from reference TRBV5-6 and TRBJ1-5, reads DAGVTQSPTHLIKTRGQQVTLRCSPKSGHDTVSWYQQALGQGPQFIFQYYEEEERQRGNFPDRFSGHQFPNYSSELNVNALLLGDSALYLCASSWGGGGLSNQPQHFGDGTRLSIL.

The rearrangement uses TRBV9 and TRBJ2-2, with D possibly TRBD1 on 6 matching bases. Germline CDR1 and CDR2: SGDLS and YYNGEE. The CDR3 spans 14 residues. V dropped 4 bases and J dropped 5 bases, with 12 bases sitting between them. The CDR3 DNA is TGTGCCAGCAGCATTGGACAGCCGACCGGGGAGCTGTTTTTT. This encodes CASSIGQPTGELFF.

The chain couples TRBV6-5 to TRBJ1-3; D might be TRBD1 (5 bases). V was shortened by 6 bases and J by 3 bases, with 15 bases between the two germline ends. This CDR3 is 15 amino acids long. Germline V lookup: CDR1 MNHEY, CDR2 SVGAGI. The CDR3, as DNA: TGTGCCAGCAGCCGGCCGGACACTTTTGGAAACACCATATATTTT. Its protein product is CASSRPDTFGNTIYF.

V usage is TRBV6-5 and J usage is TRBJ1-6; D gene uncertain. V was shortened by 10 bases and J by 16 bases, with 23 bases between the two germline ends. CDR3 size: 13 residues. The germline V gene encodes CDR1 MNHEY and CDR2 SVGAGI. CDR3 protein: CATQSTAMGSLHF. The CDR3 coding sequence is TGTGCCACACAATCGACGGCTATGGGCTCACTCCACTTT.

In regard to this clone: The limits of the CDR3 on the DNA are not certain, so only TCRdb's listed CDR3 is given. The chain employs TRBV2 and TRBJ1-4; the listed D gene, TRBD1, was not tested against the DNA. Germline assignment: CDR1 SNHLY and CDR2 FYNNEI. The CDR3 length equals 15 residues, ends included. The CDR3 reads CASILAGTANEKLFF.

The chain combines TRBV5-1 with TRBJ2-7, with D possibly TRBD1 on 6 matching bases. The CDR3 has 14 residues. Germline V gene data show CDR1 as SGHRS and CDR2 as YFSETQ. Trimming took off 5 bases at V and 0 bases at J, with 12 bases between the two ends. The CDR3 protein is CASRPGTTSYEQYF. CDR3 DNA sequence: TGCGCCAGCAGACCGGGGACAACCTCCTACGAGCAGTACTTC.

This chain uses TRBV5-1 with TRBJ2-2; D gene ambiguous. V was trimmed by 1 base and J by 3 bases, leaving 7 bases between them. The CDR3 extends over 14 amino acids. In germline, CDR1 is SGHRS, CDR2 YFSETQ. The chain's CDR3 is CASSLPGYTGELFF. The CDR3 DNA reads TGCGCCAGCAGCTTGCCCGGGTACACCGGGGAGCTGTTTTTT.

The rearrangement joins TRBV10-3 to TRBJ1-4; maybe TRBD1 (5 bases). V shed 0 bases and J shed 0 bases, with 8 bases lying between them. The CDR3 is 16 amino acids. The V gene's germline CDR1 is ENHRY and CDR2 SYGVKD. CDR3 DNA: TGTGCCATCAGTGAGTCGCGGGGCGCAACTAATGAAAAACTGTTTTTT. Translated, it gives CAISESRGATNEKLFF.

The rearrangement uses TRBV9 and TRBJ2-5; 10 nucleotides agree with TRBD2. V was clipped by 3 bases and J by 5 bases; unmatched bases: 7. Germline CDR1 SGDLS, CDR2 YYNGEE. The CDR3 loop spans 15 amino acids. In DNA, the CDR3 is TGTGCCAGCAGCGGAGGCGGAGCGGGGGGGGAGACCCAGTACTTC. Translated, it gives CASSGGGAGGETQYF.